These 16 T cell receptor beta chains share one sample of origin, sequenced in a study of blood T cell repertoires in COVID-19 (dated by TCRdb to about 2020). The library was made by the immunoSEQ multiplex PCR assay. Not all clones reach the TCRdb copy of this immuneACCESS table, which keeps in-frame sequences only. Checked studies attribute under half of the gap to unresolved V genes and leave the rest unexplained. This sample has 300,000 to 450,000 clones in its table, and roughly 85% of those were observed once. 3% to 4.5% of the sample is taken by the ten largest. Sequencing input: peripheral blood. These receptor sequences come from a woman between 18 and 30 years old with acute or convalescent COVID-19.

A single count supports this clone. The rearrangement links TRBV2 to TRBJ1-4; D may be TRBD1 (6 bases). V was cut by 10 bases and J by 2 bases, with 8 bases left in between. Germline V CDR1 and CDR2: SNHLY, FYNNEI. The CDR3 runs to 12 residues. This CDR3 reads CATGQTNEKLFF. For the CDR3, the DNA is TGTGCCACCGGACAGACTAATGAAAAACTGTTTTTT.

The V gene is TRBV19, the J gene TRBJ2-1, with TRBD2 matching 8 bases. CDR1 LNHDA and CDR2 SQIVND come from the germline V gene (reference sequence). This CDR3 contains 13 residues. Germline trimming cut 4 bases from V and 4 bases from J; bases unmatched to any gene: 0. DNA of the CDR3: TGTGCCAGTAGTAGCGGGAGGTACAATGAGCAGTTCTTC. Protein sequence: CASSSGRYNEQFF.

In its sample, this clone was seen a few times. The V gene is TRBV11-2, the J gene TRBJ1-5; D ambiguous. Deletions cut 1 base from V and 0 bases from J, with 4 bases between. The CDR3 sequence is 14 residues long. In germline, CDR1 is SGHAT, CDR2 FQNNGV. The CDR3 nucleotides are TGTGCCAGCAGCTTAGGTATTAGCAATCAGCCCCAGCATTTT. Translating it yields CASSLGISNQPQHF.

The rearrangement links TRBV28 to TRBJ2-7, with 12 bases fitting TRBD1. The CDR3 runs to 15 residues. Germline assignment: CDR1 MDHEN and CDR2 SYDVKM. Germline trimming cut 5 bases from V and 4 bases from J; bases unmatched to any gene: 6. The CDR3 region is CASSGTGQGAYEQYF. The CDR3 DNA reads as TGTGCCAGCAGTGGGACGGGACAGGGGGCGTACGAGCAGTACTTC.

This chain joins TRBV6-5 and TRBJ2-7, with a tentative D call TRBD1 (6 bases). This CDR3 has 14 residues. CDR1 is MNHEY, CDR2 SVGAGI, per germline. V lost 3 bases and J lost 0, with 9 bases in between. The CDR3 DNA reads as TGTGCCAGCAGTTATGGGACAAACTCCTACGAGCAGTACTTC. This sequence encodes CASSYGTNSYEQYF.

Written as DNA, the CDR3 is TGTGCCAGCAGCCTCTCAAGGGGAGCTTTCTTT. Translated, it gives CASSLSRGAFF. The gene calls are TRBV2 and TRBJ1-1, with D possibly being TRBD1 (5 bases). Per germline, CDR1 SNHLY and CDR2 FYNNEI. V was shortened by 6 bases and J by 10 bases, with 12 bases between the two germline ends. The length of the CDR3 is 11 residues.

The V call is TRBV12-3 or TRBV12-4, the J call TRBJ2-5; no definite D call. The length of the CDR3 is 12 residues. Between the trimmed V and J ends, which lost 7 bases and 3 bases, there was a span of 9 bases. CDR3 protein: CASTTTEETQYF. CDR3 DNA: TGTGCCAGCACGACAACAGAAGAGACCCAGTACTTC.

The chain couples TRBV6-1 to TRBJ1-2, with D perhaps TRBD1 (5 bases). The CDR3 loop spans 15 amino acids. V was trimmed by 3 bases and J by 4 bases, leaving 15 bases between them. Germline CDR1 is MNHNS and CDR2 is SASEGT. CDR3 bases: TGTGCCAGCAGTGATGTTGACAGTCGCCTCTATGGCTACACCTTC. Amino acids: CASSDVDSRLYGYTF.

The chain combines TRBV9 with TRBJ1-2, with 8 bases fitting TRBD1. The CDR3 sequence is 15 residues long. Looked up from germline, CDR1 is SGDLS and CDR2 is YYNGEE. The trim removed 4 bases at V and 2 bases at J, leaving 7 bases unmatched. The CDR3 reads CASSIGQGSNYGYTF. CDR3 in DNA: TGTGCCAGCAGCATCGGACAGGGTAGCAACTATGGCTACACCTTC.

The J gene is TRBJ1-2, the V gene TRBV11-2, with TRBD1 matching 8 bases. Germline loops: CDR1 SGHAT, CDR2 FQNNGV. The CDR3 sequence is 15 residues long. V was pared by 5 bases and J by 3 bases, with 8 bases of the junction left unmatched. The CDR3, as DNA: TGTGCCAGCAGCCCGCAACAGGGGGTTTACTATGGCTACACCTTC. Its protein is CASSPQQGVYYGYTF.

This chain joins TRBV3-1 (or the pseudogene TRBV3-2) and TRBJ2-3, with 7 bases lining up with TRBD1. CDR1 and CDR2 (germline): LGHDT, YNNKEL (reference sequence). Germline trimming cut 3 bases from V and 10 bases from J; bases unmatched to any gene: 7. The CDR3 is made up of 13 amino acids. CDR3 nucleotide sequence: TGTGCCAGCAGCCATACAACAGGGGTCCCGCAGTATTTT. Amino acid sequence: CASSHTTGVPQYF.

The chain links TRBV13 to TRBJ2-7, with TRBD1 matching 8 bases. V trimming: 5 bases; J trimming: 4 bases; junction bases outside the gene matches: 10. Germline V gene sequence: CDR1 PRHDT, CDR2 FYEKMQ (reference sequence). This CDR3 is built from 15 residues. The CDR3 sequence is CASSPLGQGRYEQYF. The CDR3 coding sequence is TGTGCCAGCAGCCCACTCGGACAGGGTCGGTACGAGCAGTACTTC.

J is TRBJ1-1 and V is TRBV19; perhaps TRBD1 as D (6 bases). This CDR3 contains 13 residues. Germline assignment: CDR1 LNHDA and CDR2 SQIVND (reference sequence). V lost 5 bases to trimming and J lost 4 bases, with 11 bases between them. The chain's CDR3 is CASSPRGGTEAFF. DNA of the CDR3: TGTGCCAGTAGTCCAAGAGGGGGCACTGAAGCTTTCTTT.

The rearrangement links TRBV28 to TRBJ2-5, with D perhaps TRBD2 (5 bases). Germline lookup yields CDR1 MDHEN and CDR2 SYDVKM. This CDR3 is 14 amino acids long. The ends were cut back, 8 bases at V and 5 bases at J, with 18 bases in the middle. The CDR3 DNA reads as TGTGCCAGCCGAACCCTCGGGATTACGGAGACCCAGTACTTC. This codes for CASRTLGITETQYF.

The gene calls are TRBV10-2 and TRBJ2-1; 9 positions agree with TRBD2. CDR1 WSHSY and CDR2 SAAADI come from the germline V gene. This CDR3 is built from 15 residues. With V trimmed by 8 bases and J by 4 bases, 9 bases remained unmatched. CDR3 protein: CASGGGSGGYNEQFF. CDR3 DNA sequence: TGCGCCAGCGGGGGTGGTAGCGGGGGTTACAATGAGCAGTTCTTC.

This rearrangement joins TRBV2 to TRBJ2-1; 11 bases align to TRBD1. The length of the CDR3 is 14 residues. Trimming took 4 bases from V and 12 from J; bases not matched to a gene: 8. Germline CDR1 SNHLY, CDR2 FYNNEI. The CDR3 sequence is CASSGTGTGGRQFF. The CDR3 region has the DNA TGTGCCAGCAGTGGAACCGGGACAGGGGGTAGGCAGTTCTTC.